A single sample is the source of the 22 T cell receptor beta chains below, sequenced in a study of cytomegalovirus exposure and HLA in healthy donors. The PCR ran on 60 Vbeta and 13 Jbeta primers. Libraries were prepared by immunoSEQ multiplex PCR; TCRdb keeps only in-frame clonotypes and omits some of them. The table lists hundreds of thousands of clones, around 90% of them singletons. The sample consisted of PBMCs. Receptor source: a woman between 18 and 29 years old in good health and CMV-seronegative.

This clone was seen a single time. V usage is TRBV5-3 and J usage is TRBJ2-1, with D perhaps TRBD1 (6 bases). TRBV5-3 is an open reading frame whose function is uncertain. V lost 2 bases and J 0 bases, leaving 15 bases between the germline ends. This CDR3 has 17 amino acids. This CDR3 is CARSFRLTGSSYNEQFF. CDR3 DNA sequence: TGTGCCAGAAGCTTTCGACTCACAGGGAGCTCCTACAATGAGCAGTTCTTC.

This clone was seen a few times. This chain joins TRBV5-8 and TRBJ2-2; 8 bases are shared with TRBD1. The CDR3 totals 17 residues. With 0 bases clipped from V and 4 bases from J, the junction kept 8 bases outside the gene matches. The germline V gene has CDR1 SGHTS and CDR2 YDEGEE. The CDR3 here is CASSLAVGQGITGELFF. The CDR3 bases are TGTGCCAGCAGCTTGGCCGTAGGACAGGGTATCACCGGGGAGCTGTTTTTT.

The rearrangement links TRBV7-3 to TRBJ1-1, with D hard to call. The CDR3 extends over 13 amino acids. Germline values: CDR1 SGHTA, CDR2 FQGTGA. V lost 2 bases to trimming and J lost 4 bases, with 8 bases between them. The CDR3 sequence is CASSLFLSTEAFF. DNA for the CDR3: TGTGCCAGCAGCTTATTTTTGAGCACTGAAGCTTTCTTT.

The count of this clone is one. This sequence joins TRBV7-2 and TRBJ2-1; 8 bases align to TRBD1. Germline CDR1 reads SGHTA; CDR2 reads FQGNSA. The CDR3 loop spans 12 amino acids. Trimming at V came to 5 bases and at J to 13 bases, leaving 7 bases not matched to a gene. As DNA, the CDR3 is TGTGCCAGCAGCGCTGGACAGGGAAGTCAGTTCTTC. As protein: CASSAGQGSQFF.

Only one count was recorded for this clone. The genes are TRBV10-2 and TRBJ2-7; 13 nucleotides line up with TRBD2. The CDR3 contains 15 residues. J was trimmed by 7 bases and V by 4 bases; bases with no gene match: 7. In germline, CDR1 is WSHSY, CDR2 SAAADI. CDR3 DNA sequence: TGCGCCAGCAGTGGGGGACTAGCGGGGACGAGGGAGCAGTACTTC. It is translated as CASSGGLAGTREQYF.

V gene TRBV5-4 combines with J gene TRBJ1-6, with D possibly TRBD1 on 5 matching bases. The germline gives CDR1 SGHNT, CDR2 YYREEE (reference sequence). This CDR3 is 14 amino acids long. The ends were cut back, 4 bases at V and 8 bases at J, with 13 bases in the middle. The CDR3 here is CASSQDKWDSPLHF. In nucleotides, the CDR3 is TGTGCCAGCAGCCAGGACAAATGGGATTCACCCCTCCACTTT.

The chain is built from TRBV5-6 and TRBJ1-6; D not certain. The CDR3 is made up of 16 amino acids. V was cut by 1 base and J by 0 bases, with 8 bases left in between. CDR1 SGHDT and CDR2 YYEEEE come from the germline V gene. CDR3 amino acids: CASSLLPSSYNSPLHF. As DNA, the CDR3 is TGTGCCAGCAGCTTGCTTCCTAGCTCCTATAATTCACCCCTCCACTTT.

The chain carries TRBV12-5 and TRBJ1-2; 8 bases agree with TRBD1. CDR1 is LGHNT, CDR2 FRNRAP, per germline. Trimming at V came to 0 bases and at J to 7 bases, leaving 10 bases not matched to a gene. The CDR3 contains 16 residues. The CDR3 reads CASGLVLRGQGFGYTF. CDR3 nucleotides: TGTGCTAGTGGTTTGGTACTTCGAGGACAGGGATTTGGCTACACCTTC.

The J gene is TRBJ1-3, the V gene TRBV11-2; D is unclear. The V gene's germline CDR1 is SGHAT and CDR2 FQNNGV. The length of the CDR3 is 14 residues. V shed 2 bases and J shed 4 bases, with 9 bases lying between them. CDR3 bases: TGTGCCAGCAGCTTAATGGGCCCCGGAAACACCATATATTTT. Its protein product is CASSLMGPGNTIYF. The variable domain in full, with the rest retrieved from reference TRBV11-2 and TRBJ1-3, is EAGVAQSPRYKIIEKRQSVAFWCNPISGHATLYWYQQILGQGPKLLIQFQNNGVVDDSQLPKDRFSAERLKGVDSTLKIQPAKLEDSAVYLCASSLMGPGNTIYFGEGSWLTVV.

CDR3 bases: TGTGCCAGCAGCGCGGGACATATGAACACTGAAGCTTTCTTT. It specifies CASSAGHMNTEAFF. The V and J genes are TRBV9 and TRBJ1-1, with a possible D match to TRBD1 (6 bases). V lost 3 bases and J 0 bases, leaving 9 bases between the germline ends. CDR3 length equals 14 residues. The germline gives CDR1 SGDLS, CDR2 YYNGEE.

The chain couples TRBV5-1 to TRBJ2-7; 11 nucleotides align to TRBD2. CDR3 length: 14 residues. Looked up from germline, CDR1 is SGHRS and CDR2 is YFSETQ. The trim removed 4 bases at V and 3 bases at J, leaving 3 bases unmatched. Here the CDR3 reads CASSASGGLYEQYF. The CDR3 nucleotides read TGCGCCAGCAGCGCTAGCGGGGGGCTCTACGAGCAGTACTTC.

This chain joins TRBV5-6 and TRBJ1-1; TRBD1 aligns across 8 bases. The length of the CDR3 is 15 residues. Germline CDR1 SGHDT, CDR2 YYEEEE. V lost 2 bases, J lost 5 bases, and 8 bases stayed unmatched. The CDR3 here is CASSFWTGIGTEAFF. CDR3 nucleotide sequence: TGTGCCAGCAGCTTCTGGACAGGGATAGGAACTGAAGCTTTCTTT.

The chain carries TRBV12-5 and TRBJ1-2; 9 positions match TRBD1. The CDR3 is 15 residues long. Germline V gene data show CDR1 as LGHNT and CDR2 as FRNRAP. V lost 2 bases to trimming and J lost 3 bases; unmatched junction nucleotides: 4. CDR3 nucleotide sequence: TGTGCTAGTGGTTTGCCACGGACAGGGGACTATGGCTACACCTTC. This encodes CASGLPRTGDYGYTF.

The chain is built from TRBV20-1 and TRBJ1-2; 7 bases align to TRBD1. The V and J ends lost 3 bases and 7 bases, in that order; junction bases with no gene match: 2. The CDR3 extends over 11 amino acids. Germline values: CDR1 DFQATT, CDR2 SNEGSKA (reference sequence). The CDR3 protein is CSASHRGGYTF. CDR3 sequence (DNA): TGCAGTGCTAGCCACAGGGGTGGCTACACCTTC.

V is TRBV7-8 and J is TRBJ2-2; weak D call: TRBD2 (5 bases). Deletions cut 7 bases from V and 6 bases from J, with 15 bases between. Germline lookup yields CDR1 SGHVS and CDR2 FQNEAQ. The CDR3 contains 14 residues. Written as DNA, the CDR3 is TGTGCCAGCACAGACTCGGACGGGGCCGGGGAGCTGTTTTTT. It is translated as CASTDSDGAGELFF.

The chain combines TRBV28 with TRBJ2-3; 11 nucleotides match TRBD2. The V gene's germline CDR1 is MDHEN and CDR2 SYDVKM. CDR3 length: 15 amino acids. Trimming took 7 bases from V and 4 from J; bases not matched to a gene: 7. The CDR3 DNA reads TGTGCCAGCAAAGGTAGCGGGGGGGTAGCAGATACGCAGTATTTT. Encoded protein: CASKGSGGVADTQYF.

J is TRBJ2-2 and V is TRBV7-7; 8 nucleotides match TRBD2. Germline lookup yields CDR1 SSHAT and CDR2 FNYEAQ (reference sequence). This CDR3 has 16 residues. V was clipped by 6 bases and J by 4 bases; unmatched bases: 10. CDR3 bases: TGTGCCAGCAGTCCTCCCCTGGCGGGGGGCACCGGGGAGCTGTTTTTT. It specifies CASSPPLAGGTGELFF.

This clone was seen many times. V gene TRBV5-4 combines with J gene TRBJ1-1; weak D call: TRBD1 (6 bases). V was trimmed by 2 bases and J by 2 bases, leaving 10 bases between them. The germline V gene has CDR1 SGHNT and CDR2 YYREEE (reference sequence). The CDR3 runs 14 residues. The DNA for the CDR3 is TGTGCCAGCAGCTTCGGACAGACCAACACTGAAGCTTTCTTT. The encoded protein is CASSFGQTNTEAFF. The full variable domain, completed using reference TRBV5-4 and TRBJ1-1, is ETGVTQSPTHLIKTRGQQVTLRCSSQSGHNTVSWYQQALGQGPQFIFQYYREEENGRGNFPPRFSGLQFPNYSSELNVNALELDDSALYLCASSFGQTNTEAFFGQGTRLTVV.

Worth noting for this clone: Since no conserved phenylalanine or tryptophan closes the CDR3, a read error is the likely cause. The chain joins TRBV2 to TRBJ1-6, with D maybe TRBD1 (5 bases). This CDR3 is 15 amino acids long. V gave up 4 bases and J gave up 8 bases, with 15 bases separating them. Germline CDR1 SNHLY, CDR2 FYNNEI. CDR3 in amino acids: CASSVQGGLDSPLHL. CDR3 coding DNA: TGTGCCAGCAGTGTTCAGGGAGGGTTGGATTCACCCCTCCACCTT.

The V call is TRBV7-9, the J call TRBJ2-3; 7 nucleotides align to TRBD2. The CDR3 is 14 residues long. V lost 5 bases, J lost 0 bases, and 2 bases stayed unmatched. Per germline, CDR1 SEHNR and CDR2 FQNEAQ (reference sequence). The CDR3 loop is CASSGEGSTDTQYF. The CDR3 DNA reads as TGTGCCAGCAGCGGGGAGGGGAGCACAGATACGCAGTATTTT.

J is TRBJ2-1 and V is TRBV11-2; D is possibly TRBD1 (6 bases). CDR1 and CDR2 (germline): SGHAT, FQNNGV. The CDR3 covers 13 residues. V was pared by 6 bases and J by 4 bases, with 10 bases between. This chain's CDR3 is CASSRTEYNEQFF. The CDR3 DNA reads as TGTGCCAGCAGTAGGACAGAATACAATGAGCAGTTCTTC.

This sequence joins TRBV6-5 and TRBJ1-1; D gene ambiguous. Germline CDR1 is MNHEY and CDR2 is SVGAGI. V lost 8 bases to trimming and J lost 8 bases, with 21 bases between them. CDR3 size: 14 residues. CDR3 loop: CASPREGLQTEAFF. The DNA for the CDR3 is TGTGCCAGCCCGAGGGAAGGGCTCCAGACCGAAGCTTTCTTT.